This T cell receptor beta chain was retrieved from a study of a mutant IDH1 vaccine in newly diagnosed glioma. The time point here: baseline, week 1 (first vaccination visit). As for treatment: pre-vaccination baseline after standard-of-care therapy. Assay: immunoSEQ multiplex PCR; the TCRdb copy retains only in-frame clones and omits some. The data show about 100,000 clones, with roughly 78% seen just once and 6.5% to 9.5% held by the top ten. In its sample, this clone was seen a few times. CDR1 and CDR2 from the germline V gene are LGHNA and YSLEER. J was trimmed by 3 bases and V by 0 bases; bases with no gene match: 3. The CDR3 totals 15 residues.

This receptor was obtained from a man aged 35-49 years with glioma. Sequencing was performed on PBMCs, taken from a glioma patient treated with radiotherapy, temozolomide or both. V and J are TRBV4-3 and TRBJ2-7; 9 nucleotides align to TRBD2. Here the CDR3 DNA reads TGCGCCAGCAGCCAAGAGGCTAGCGGGATCTACGAGCAGTACTTC. This codes for CASSQEASGIYEQYF.